The 20 T cell receptor beta chains below all came from one sample that was sequenced in a study of radiotherapy plus CTLA-4 blockade in lung cancer. Assay: immunoSEQ multiplex PCR; the TCRdb copy retains only in-frame clones and omits some. Here the sample spans 26,000 or so clones, 70% to 85% being singletons. The specimen comprised peripheral blood, sampled from a patient treated with radiotherapy plus ipilimumab. The receptors here all came from a human donor with non-small cell lung cancer who had stable disease on radiotherapy plus ipilimumab.

This chain connects TRBV5-1 to TRBJ1-4; no definite D call. CDR1 SGHRS and CDR2 YFSETQ come from the germline V gene. The CDR3 is made up of 14 amino acids. The V end was cut by 0 bases, the J end by 7 bases, with 10 bases between. The CDR3 bases are TGCGCCAGCAGCTTGGCCGGGGAAAGTGAAAAACTGTTTTTT. This sequence encodes CASSLAGESEKLFF.

The V and J genes are TRBV5-4 and TRBJ2-3; D tentatively reads TRBD1 or TRBD2 (5 bases each). Per the germline V gene, CDR1 is SGHNT and CDR2 is YYREEE (reference sequence). CDR3 length: 14 residues. Trimming removed 2 bases at V and 7 bases at J, with 14 bases between. The CDR3 DNA is TGTGCCAGCAGCTTTCCTAGAGGGGAATATACGCAGTATTTT. Encoded protein: CASSFPRGEYTQYF. Supplemented by reference TRBV5-4 and TRBJ2-3, the full variable domain reads ETGVTQSPTHLIKTRGQQVTLRCSSQSGHNTVSWYQQALGQGPQFIFQYYREEENGRGNFPPRFSGLQFPNYSSELNVNALELDDSALYLCASSFPRGEYTQYFGPGTRLTVL.

The rearrangement links TRBV10-3 to TRBJ2-3, with D perhaps TRBD1 (6 bases). Germline values: CDR1 ENHRY, CDR2 SYGVKD. The ends were cut back, 2 bases at V and 3 bases at J, with 15 bases in the middle. The CDR3 is 16 amino acids. The CDR3 loop reads CAISEPGTTGTDTQYF. The CDR3 region has the DNA TGTGCCATCAGTGAGCCTGGGACAACGGGTACAGATACGCAGTATTTT.

V is TRBV6-5 and J is TRBJ1-6, with 9 bases identical to TRBD1. This CDR3 is built from 15 residues. The V gene end was trimmed by 5 bases and the J gene end by 9 bases; junction bases not matched to a gene: 8. The germline CDR1 and CDR2 sequences are MNHEY and SVGAGI. CDR3 DNA: TGTGCCAGCAGTCCACAGGGGGCGGTGAGTTCACCCCTCCACTTT. Protein product: CASSPQGAVSSPLHF.

The gene calls are TRBV29-1 and TRBJ2-3, with 9 positions matching TRBD1. J was trimmed by 7 bases and V by 5 bases; bases with no gene match: 1. Germline CDR1 is SQVTM and CDR2 is ANQGSEA. This CDR3 spans 11 amino acids. CDR3 region: CSVTGGHTQYF. The DNA of the CDR3 is TGCAGCGTTACAGGGGGCCATACGCAGTATTTT.

The rearrangement links TRBV11-2 to TRBJ1-6; no definite D call. Trimming left V 1 base short and J 7 bases short, with 5 bases between. The CDR3 runs to 13 residues. CDR1 and CDR2 (germline): SGHAT, FQNNGV. The CDR3 bases are TGTGCCAGCAGCTTAGGGGCGAATTCACCCCTCCACTTT. This sequence encodes CASSLGANSPLHF.

The V and J genes are TRBV7-8 and TRBJ2-3; 12 positions match TRBD2. Unmatched junction bases numbered 7, after V lost 3 bases and J lost 3 bases. The CDR3 contains 17 residues. Looked up from germline, CDR1 is SGHVS and CDR2 is FQNEAQ. The CDR3, as DNA: TGTGCCAGCAGCTTCTCTAGCGGGGGGGCCGGTACAGATACGCAGTATTTT. This sequence encodes CASSFSSGGAGTDTQYF.

This sequence joins TRBV10-3 and TRBJ1-2; TRBD1 matches 8 bases. J lost 0 bases, V lost 0 bases, and 3 bases had no gene match. Germline V gene data show CDR1 as ENHRY and CDR2 as SYGVKD. This CDR3 contains 16 residues. CDR3 nucleotides: TGTGCCATCAGTGAGTCCGGACAGGGTGCTAACTATGGCTACACCTTC. Its translation is CAISESGQGANYGYTF.

This chain joins TRBV7-2 and TRBJ2-1; a weak D match, TRBD2 (6 bases). V gave up 6 bases and J gave up 4 bases, with 13 bases separating them. Germline loops: CDR1 SGHTA, CDR2 FQGNSA. The CDR3 has 14 residues. In DNA form, the CDR3 reads TGTGCCAGCAGTCGAGTCGGGACTTACAATGAGCAGTTCTTC. Translation gives CASSRVGTYNEQFF.

This clone came up a few times. This rearrangement joins TRBV30 to TRBJ1-5, with D possibly being TRBD1 (5 bases). CDR1 is GTSNPN, CDR2 SVGIG, per germline (reference sequence). The V end was cut by 2 bases, the J end by 7 bases, with 21 bases between. The CDR3 sequence is 16 residues long. CDR3 residues: CAWSTALDMFGQPQHF. The CDR3 DNA reads TGTGCCTGGAGTACCGCCCTGGACATGTTTGGGCAGCCCCAGCATTTT.

In regard to this clone: The CDR3 carries no conserved terminal phenylalanine or tryptophan, so it likely arises from a read error. No DNA is shown, since the ends of the CDR3 on it are uncertain; the CDR3 is the one TCRdb lists. CDR3 region: CASSYSSGQGLTA. The rearrangement links TRBV6-6 to TRBJ2-3; TRBD1 was called by the table and not checked on the DNA. Counting both end residues, the CDR3 totals 13 amino acids. Germline V gene sequence: CDR1 MNHNY, CDR2 SVGAGI (reference sequence).

This clone was seen more than once but under ten times. The chain uses TRBV6-1 and TRBJ1-5; TRBD1 matches 9 bases. The CDR3 loop spans 15 amino acids. V was pared by 5 bases and J by 4 bases, with 6 bases of the junction left unmatched. The germline V gene has CDR1 MNHNS and CDR2 SASEGT. CDR3 bases: TGTGCCAGCAGTACCGGGACAGGGTTTAATCAGCCCCAGCATTTT. Protein sequence: CASSTGTGFNQPQHF.

The chain joins TRBV19 to TRBJ2-1, with a weak D call TRBD1 (5 bases). Germline CDR1 and CDR2: LNHDA and SQIVND (reference sequence). This CDR3 spans 13 amino acids. Trimming shortened V by 6 bases and J by 4 bases, and 10 bases separated the two germline ends. The CDR3 spells CASRTEYYNEQFF. CDR3 sequence (DNA): TGTGCCAGTAGGACAGAGTATTACAATGAGCAGTTCTTC.

The sample holds one count of this clone. This chain links TRBV5-1 with TRBJ1-3, with unresolved D. V lost 4 bases to trimming and J lost 2 bases, with 13 bases between them. This CDR3 has 15 amino acids. Germline V gene data show CDR1 as SGHRS and CDR2 as YFSETQ. Here the CDR3 reads CASSPSPGTGNTIYF. CDR3 nucleotides: TGCGCCAGCAGCCCGAGCCCCGGAACTGGAAACACCATATATTTT.

This clone was seen a handful of times. The gene calls are TRBV2 and TRBJ1-5; no reliable D call. V was cut by 6 bases and J by 2 bases, with 14 bases left in between. Germline-derived CDR1 and CDR2 are SNHLY and FYNNEI. The CDR3 runs 15 residues. The CDR3, as DNA: TGTGCCAGCAGAGGAACGAGGAATGGCAATCAGCCCCAGCATTTT. Protein: CASRGTRNGNQPQHF.

The chain has TRBV21-1 and TRBJ2-5; the table's D call of TRBD1 was not tested on the DNA. TRBV21-1 is noted as a pseudogene. The CDR3 length is 15 residues. This CDR3 is CASSKGDRNQETQYF. The CDR3 DNA is TGTGCCAGCAGCAAAGGGGACAGGAACCAAGAGACCCAGTACTTC.

The V call is TRBV10-3, the J call TRBJ2-2; 7 nucleotides agree with TRBD1. CDR1 and CDR2 from the germline V gene are ENHRY and SYGVKD. This CDR3 region has 14 residues. With V trimmed by 7 bases and J by 5 bases, 7 bases remained unmatched. The CDR3 DNA reads TGTGCCATCACCCCGGGACAGAGAACCGGGGAGCTGTTTTTT. Its protein product is CAITPGQRTGELFF.

The chain's CDR3 is CAWSARRTGNAHTF. The CDR3 DNA sequence: TGTGCCTGGAGTGCCCGAAGGACAGGGAACGCCCACACCTTC. The V call is TRBV30, the J call TRBJ1-2; 8 bases agree with TRBD1. V lost 1 base and J lost 12; bases outside the gene matches: 13. CDR1 is GTSNPN, CDR2 SVGIG, per germline (reference sequence). This CDR3 has 14 amino acids.

The CDR3 bases are TGTGCCAGCAGTGAAGATTACTTCACAGATACGCAGTATTTT. As protein: CASSEDYFTDTQYF. J is TRBJ2-3 and V is TRBV2; D is unclear. This CDR3 comprises 14 residues. Germline CDR1 reads SNHLY; CDR2 reads FYNNEI. The ends were cut back, 1 base at V and 2 bases at J, with 7 bases in the middle.

This rearrangement joins TRBV4-3 to TRBJ2-7, with TRBD1 matching over 9 bases. CDR3 size: 15 residues. CDR1 LGHNA and CDR2 YSLEER come from the germline V gene. The V and J ends lost 1 base and 0 bases, in that order; junction bases with no gene match: 1. In DNA, the CDR3 is TGCGCCAGCAGCCAAGGACAGGGGGTCTCCTACGAGCAGTACTTC. This translates into CASSQGQGVSYEQYF.